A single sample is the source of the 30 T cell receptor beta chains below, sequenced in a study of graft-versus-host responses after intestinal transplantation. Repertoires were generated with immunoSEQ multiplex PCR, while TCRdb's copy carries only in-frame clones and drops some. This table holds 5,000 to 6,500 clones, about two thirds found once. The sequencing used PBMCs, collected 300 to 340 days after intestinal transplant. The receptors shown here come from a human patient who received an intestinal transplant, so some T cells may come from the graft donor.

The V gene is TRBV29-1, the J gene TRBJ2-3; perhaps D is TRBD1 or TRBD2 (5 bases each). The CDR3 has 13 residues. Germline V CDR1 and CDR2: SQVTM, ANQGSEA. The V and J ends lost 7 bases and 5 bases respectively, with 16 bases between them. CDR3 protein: CSGSVGALDTQYF. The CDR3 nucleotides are TGCAGCGGTAGCGTTGGGGCATTAGATACGCAGTATTTT.

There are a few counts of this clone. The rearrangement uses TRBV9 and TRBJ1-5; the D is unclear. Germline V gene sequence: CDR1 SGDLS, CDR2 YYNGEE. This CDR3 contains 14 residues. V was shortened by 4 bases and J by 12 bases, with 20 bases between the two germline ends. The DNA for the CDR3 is TGTGCCAGCAGCCCCGGTTCGGGCCCTGATTACCAGCATTTT. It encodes CASSPGSGPDYQHF.

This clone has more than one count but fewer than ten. This CDR3 is CASSSGSNPNTIYF. The CDR3 region has the DNA TGTGCCAGCAGCTCCGGGTCCAACCCCAACACCATATATTTT. This sequence joins TRBV7-9 and TRBJ1-3; no firm D call. CDR3 length: 14 residues. Deletions cut 4 bases from V and 7 bases from J, with 14 bases between. CDR1 and CDR2 (germline): SEHNR, FQNEAQ (reference sequence).

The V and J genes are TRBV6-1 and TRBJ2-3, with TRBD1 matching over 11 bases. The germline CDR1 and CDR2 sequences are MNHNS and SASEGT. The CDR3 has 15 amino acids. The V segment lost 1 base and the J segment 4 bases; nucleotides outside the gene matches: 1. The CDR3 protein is CASSEGTGGADTQYF. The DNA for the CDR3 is TGTGCCAGCAGTGAAGGGACAGGGGGCGCAGATACGCAGTATTTT.

The CDR3 DNA is TGTGCCAGCAGGCCTGGACAGGGTGAGCAGTACTTC. Its translation is CASRPGQGEQYF. This chain links TRBV6-6 with TRBJ2-7, with 8 nucleotides matching TRBD1. The CDR3 runs to 12 residues. From germline, CDR1 is MNHNY and CDR2 SVGAGI (reference sequence). Trimming at V came to 6 bases and at J to 7 bases, leaving 5 bases not matched to a gene.

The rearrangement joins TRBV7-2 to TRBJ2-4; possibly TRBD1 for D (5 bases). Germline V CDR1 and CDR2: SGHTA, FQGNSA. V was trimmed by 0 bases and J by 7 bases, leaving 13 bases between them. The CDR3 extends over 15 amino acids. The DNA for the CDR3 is TGTGCCAGCAGCTTAGCGGTTGGGAAGGGGAACATTCAGTACTTC. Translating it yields CASSLAVGKGNIQYF.

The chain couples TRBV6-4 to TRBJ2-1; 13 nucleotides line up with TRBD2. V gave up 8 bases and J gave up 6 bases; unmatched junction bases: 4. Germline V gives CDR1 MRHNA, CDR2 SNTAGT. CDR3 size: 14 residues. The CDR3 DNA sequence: TGTGCCAGCGCCGGGACTAGCGGGGCCAATGAGCAGTTCTTC. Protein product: CASAGTSGANEQFF.

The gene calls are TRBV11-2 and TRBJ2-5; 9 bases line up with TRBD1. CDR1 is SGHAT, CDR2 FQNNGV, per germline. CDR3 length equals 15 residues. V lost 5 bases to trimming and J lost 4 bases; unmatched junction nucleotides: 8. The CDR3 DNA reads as TGTGCCAGCAGCCGCGACAGGGGGAAGAGAGAGACCCAGTACTTC. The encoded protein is CASSRDRGKRETQYF.

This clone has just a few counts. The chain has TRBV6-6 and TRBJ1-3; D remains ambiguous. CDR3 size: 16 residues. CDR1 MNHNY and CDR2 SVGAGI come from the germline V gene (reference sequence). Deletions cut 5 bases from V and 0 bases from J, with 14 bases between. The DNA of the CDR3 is TGTGCCAGCAGTATACCAGGCGATTACTCTGGAAACACCATATATTTT. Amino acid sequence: CASSIPGDYSGNTIYF.

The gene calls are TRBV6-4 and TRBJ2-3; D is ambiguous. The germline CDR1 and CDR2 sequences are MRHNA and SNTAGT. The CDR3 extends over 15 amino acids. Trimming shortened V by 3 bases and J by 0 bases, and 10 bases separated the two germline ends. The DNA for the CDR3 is TGTGCCAGCAGTGAACGGGCCAATAGCACAGATACGCAGTATTTT. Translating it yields CASSERANSTDTQYF.

CDR3 sequence reads: CASSQVKVTGELFF. The DNA for the CDR3 is TGCGCCAGCAGCCAAGTAAAGGTAACCGGGGAGCTGTTTTTT. The chain has TRBV4-1 and TRBJ2-2; D gene uncertain. In germline, CDR1 is MGHRA, CDR2 YSYEKL. V gave up 1 base and J gave up 5 bases, with 8 bases separating them. The CDR3 extends over 14 amino acids.

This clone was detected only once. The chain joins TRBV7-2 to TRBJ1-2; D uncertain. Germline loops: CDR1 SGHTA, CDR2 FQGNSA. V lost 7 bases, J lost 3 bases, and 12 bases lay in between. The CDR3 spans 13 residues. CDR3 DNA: TGTGCCAGCACCCTCTCGGCGCACTATGGCTACACCTTC. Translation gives CASTLSAHYGYTF.

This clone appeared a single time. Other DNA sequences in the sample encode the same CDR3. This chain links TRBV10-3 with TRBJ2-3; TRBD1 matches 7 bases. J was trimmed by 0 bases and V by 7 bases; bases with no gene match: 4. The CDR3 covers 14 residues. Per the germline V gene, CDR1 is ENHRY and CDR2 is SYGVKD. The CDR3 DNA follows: TGTGCCATCAAGGGGGCCTTTAGCACAGATACGCAGTATTTT. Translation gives CAIKGAFSTDTQYF.

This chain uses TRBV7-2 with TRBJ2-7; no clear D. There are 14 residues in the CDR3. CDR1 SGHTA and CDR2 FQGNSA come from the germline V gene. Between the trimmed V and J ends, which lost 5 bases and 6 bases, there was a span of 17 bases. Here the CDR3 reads CASSPPAPLSEQYF. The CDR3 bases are TGTGCCAGCAGCCCCCCTGCTCCCCTTAGCGAGCAGTACTTC.

DNA of the CDR3: TGTGCCAGCAGCTTTTGGCCCCTTAACACCGGGGAGCTGTTTTTT. Translating gives CASSFWPLNTGELFF. V usage is TRBV7-9 and J usage is TRBJ2-2, with D unclear. Per germline, CDR1 SEHNR and CDR2 FQNEAQ (reference sequence). CDR3 length equals 15 residues. The V end was cut by 3 bases, the J end by 2 bases, with 10 bases between.

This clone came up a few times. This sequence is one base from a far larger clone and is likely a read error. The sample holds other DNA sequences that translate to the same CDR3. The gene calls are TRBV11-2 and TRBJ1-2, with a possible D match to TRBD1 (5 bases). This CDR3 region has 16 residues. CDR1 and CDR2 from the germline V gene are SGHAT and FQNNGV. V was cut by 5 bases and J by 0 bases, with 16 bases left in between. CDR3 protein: CASSQDSGYTNYGYTF. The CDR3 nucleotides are TGTGCCAGCAGCCAAGACAGCGGATATACTAACTATGGCTACACCTTC.

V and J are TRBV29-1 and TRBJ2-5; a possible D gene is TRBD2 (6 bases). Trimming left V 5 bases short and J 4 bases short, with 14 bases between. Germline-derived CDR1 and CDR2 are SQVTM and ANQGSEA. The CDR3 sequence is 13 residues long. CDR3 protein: CSVCPGVTETQYF. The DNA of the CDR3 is TGCAGCGTTTGTCCGGGGGTGACAGAGACCCAGTACTTC.

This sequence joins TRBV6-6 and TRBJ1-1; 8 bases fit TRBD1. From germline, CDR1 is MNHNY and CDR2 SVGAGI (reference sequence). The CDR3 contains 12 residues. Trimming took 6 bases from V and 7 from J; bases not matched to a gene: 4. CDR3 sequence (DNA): TGTGCCAGCAGCCACGGACAGGGTGAAGCTTTCTTT. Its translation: CASSHGQGEAFF.

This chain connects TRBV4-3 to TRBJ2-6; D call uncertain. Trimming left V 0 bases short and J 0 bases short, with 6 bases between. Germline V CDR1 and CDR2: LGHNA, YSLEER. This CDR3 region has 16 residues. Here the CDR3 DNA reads TGCGCCAGCAGCCAAGATAACTTCTCTGGGGCCAACGTCCTGACTTTC. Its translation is CASSQDNFSGANVLTF.

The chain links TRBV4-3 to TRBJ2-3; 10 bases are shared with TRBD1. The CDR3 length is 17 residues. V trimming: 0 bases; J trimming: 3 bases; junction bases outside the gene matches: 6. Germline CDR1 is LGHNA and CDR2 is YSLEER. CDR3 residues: CASSQDIGTGVTDTQYF. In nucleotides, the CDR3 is TGCGCCAGCAGCCAAGATATAGGGACAGGGGTAACAGATACGCAGTATTTT.

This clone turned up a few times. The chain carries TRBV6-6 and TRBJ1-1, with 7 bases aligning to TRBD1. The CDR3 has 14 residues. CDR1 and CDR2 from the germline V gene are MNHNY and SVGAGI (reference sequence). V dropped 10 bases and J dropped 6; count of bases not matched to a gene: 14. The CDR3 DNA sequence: TGTGCCACCGAACTACAGGGGCGAGAAGCTGAAGCTTTCTTT. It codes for CATELQGREAEAFF.

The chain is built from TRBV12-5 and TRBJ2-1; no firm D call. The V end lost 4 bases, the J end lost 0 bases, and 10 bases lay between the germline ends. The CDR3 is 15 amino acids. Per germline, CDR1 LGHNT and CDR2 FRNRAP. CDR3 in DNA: TGTGCTAGTGGTTCTGGAACGTACTCCTACAATGAGCAGTTCTTC. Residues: CASGSGTYSYNEQFF.

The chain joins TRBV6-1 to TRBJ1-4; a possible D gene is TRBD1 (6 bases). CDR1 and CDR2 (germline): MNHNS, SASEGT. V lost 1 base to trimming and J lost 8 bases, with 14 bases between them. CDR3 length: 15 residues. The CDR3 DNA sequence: TGTGCCAGCAGTGAAGATGCAGGGGAGAGGGAAAAACTGTTTTTT. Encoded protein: CASSEDAGEREKLFF.

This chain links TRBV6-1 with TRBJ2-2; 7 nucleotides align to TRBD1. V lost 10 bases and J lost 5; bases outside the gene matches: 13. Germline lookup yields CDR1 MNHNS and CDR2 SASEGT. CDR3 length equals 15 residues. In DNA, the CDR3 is TGTGCCACCGACAGACAGGGTCCCCTGACCGGGGAGCTGTTTTTT. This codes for CATDRQGPLTGELFF.

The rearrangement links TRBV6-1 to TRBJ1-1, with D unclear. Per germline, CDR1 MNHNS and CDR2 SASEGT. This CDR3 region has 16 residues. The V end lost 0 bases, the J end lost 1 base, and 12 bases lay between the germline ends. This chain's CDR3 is CASSEALTVGNTEAFF. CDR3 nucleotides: TGTGCCAGCAGTGAAGCGCTTACAGTTGGGAACACTGAAGCTTTCTTT.

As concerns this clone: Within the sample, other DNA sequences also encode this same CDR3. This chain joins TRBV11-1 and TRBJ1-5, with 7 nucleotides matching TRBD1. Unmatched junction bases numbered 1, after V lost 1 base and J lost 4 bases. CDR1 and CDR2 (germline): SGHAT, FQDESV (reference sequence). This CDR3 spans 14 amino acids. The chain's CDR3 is CASSLGTGNQPQHF. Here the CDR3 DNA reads TGTGCCAGCAGCTTAGGGACAGGTAATCAGCCCCAGCATTTT.

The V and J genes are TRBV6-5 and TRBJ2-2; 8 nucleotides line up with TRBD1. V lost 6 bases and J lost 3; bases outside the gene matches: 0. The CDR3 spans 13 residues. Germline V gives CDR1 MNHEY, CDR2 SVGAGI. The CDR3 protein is CASRTGDTGELFF. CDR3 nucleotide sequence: TGTGCCAGCAGGACAGGGGACACCGGGGAGCTGTTTTTT.

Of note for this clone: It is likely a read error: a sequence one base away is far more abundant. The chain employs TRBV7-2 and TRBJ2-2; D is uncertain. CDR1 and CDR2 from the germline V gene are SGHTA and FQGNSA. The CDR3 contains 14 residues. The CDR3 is CARSLNQGTGELFF. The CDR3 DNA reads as TGTGCCCGCAGCTTAAATCAAGGGACCGGGGAGCTGTTTTTT.

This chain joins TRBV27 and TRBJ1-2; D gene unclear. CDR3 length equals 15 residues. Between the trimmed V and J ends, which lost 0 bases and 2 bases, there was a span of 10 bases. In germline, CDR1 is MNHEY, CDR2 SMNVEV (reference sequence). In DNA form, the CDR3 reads TGTGCCAGCAGTTTATCGGTTGGGGTCAACTATGGCTACACCTTC. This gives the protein CASSLSVGVNYGYTF.

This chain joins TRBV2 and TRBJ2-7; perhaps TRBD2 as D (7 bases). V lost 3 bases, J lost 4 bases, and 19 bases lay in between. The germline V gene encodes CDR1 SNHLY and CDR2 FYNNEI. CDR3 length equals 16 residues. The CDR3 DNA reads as TGTGCCAGCAGTGAGGGGGGGGGCGGTGTCGGGTACGAGCAGTACTTC. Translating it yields CASSEGGGGVGYEQYF.